This T cell receptor (beta chain) comes out of a study of cytomegalovirus exposure and HLA in healthy donors (dated by TCRdb to the late 2010s). With regard to the full study: In an earlier analysis of several hundred of the donors, roughly 300 Gb of sequence data and some 120 million unique TCR beta sequences from 150 million to 200 million T cells were reported. All discovery cohort repertoires had been generated using a single sequencing platform. Among the roughly 400 genotyped donors, approximately 82% belonged to the genetic ancestry cluster associated with self-reported Caucasian donors. The T cell repertoires of 666 subjects were profiled by immunosequencing and related to cytomegalovirus serostatus. An earlier analysis of 500 to 650 of the donors applied high-throughput TCR beta sequencing to assess whether each TCR beta V gene segment acted as functional or pseudogenic. Genome-wide SNP genotypes for about 65% of the roughly 670 donors were used in a later genetic analysis, which treated that subset as a discovery cohort. Both class I and class II loci were covered by HLA typing, at four-digit resolution. To predict cytomegalovirus infection status, the study combined high-throughput TCR immunosequencing, statistical association of individual TCRs with disease status, and machine learning. Across some 400 genotyped donors of the cohort, an average of approximately 200,000 unique TCR beta nucleotide sequences per donor were sequenced, and 15% to 20% of those sequences were non-productive. Donor age, sex, ethnicity and CMV serostatus were compiled together with the repertoire data. Approximately 310 gigabases of sequencing data and 80 million or so unique TCR sequences were included in an early release covering roughly 700 HLA-typed donors. A later analysis re-examined previously published TCR beta repertoires from over 500 donors and added high-resolution HLA genotyping to investigate patterns of TCR occurrence. Along with the approximately 700-subject first cohort, a separate validation cohort of some 130 different subjects was used. The study aimed to test whether signatures of past pathogen exposure could be identified by cataloging public T cell receptors. The number of typed donors differed by locus: about 629-630 for A, B, C, DRB1 and DQB1; some 540 for DQA1; over 600 for DPA1; and around 470 for DPB1. Because of strong linkage in the cohort, a handful of DR-DQ haplotypes were treated as single units for association and clustering. Rather than drawing on any new phenotypic data, the later analysis identified candidate immune exposures from TCR beta sequences and the way those sequences occurred across donors.

The method was the immunoSEQ multiplex PCR assay. The multiplex PCR relied on a mix of 60 forward primers for TCR Vbeta segments and 13 reverse primers for TCR Jbeta segments. A multiplex PCR assay on genomic DNA amplified the CDR3 region of rearranged TCR beta genes. On the Illumina HiSeq System, the amplified TCR beta libraries were sequenced as 87-base-pair reads. In the source study's methods: Across the roughly 600 repertoires, a later analysis counted some 80 million unique TCR beta chains, roughly 11 million of which were shared by at least two donors. Raw reads were error-corrected and collapsed into unique sequences by a nearest-neighbor algorithm in which closely related sequences were merged to remove PCR and sequencing errors. To assign V, D and J gene segments, CDR3 sequences were aligned to IMGT reference sequences. Each retained sequence needed at least a six-nucleotide match to both a V gene segment and a J gene segment. Rearrangements were classified as productive when the CDR3 lacked stop codons and remained in frame with V and J, and all other rearrangements were classified as non-productive. CDR3 was defined by IMGT convention, running from the second conserved V-encoded cysteine to the conserved J-encoded phenylalanine. The earlier analysis of roughly 590 of the donors excluded sequences that lacked an unambiguous match to a single V gene segment. An earlier analysis of 500 to 700 of the donors classified V segments as functional when productive rearrangements were above 56.7% and as segregating when the standard deviation between donors was above 5%. A statistical classification framework was built for diagnosing cytomegalovirus status from the catalog of TCR beta chain sequences. In a later analysis, V and J genes were assigned by comparing TCR nucleotide sequences against IMGT/GENE-DB human TR gene sequences. In a later analysis, CDR3 sequences and most-parsimonious VDJ recombination scenarios were assigned using the TCRdist pipeline. A later analysis defined each TCR beta chain by its CDR3 amino acid sequence plus V-gene family, and excluded reads lacking a unique V-gene family. As a way to deal with suspected cross-contamination and a sequencing artifact, a later analysis dropped more than 500 nucleotide sequences that were highly shared and had low generation probability. A later analysis calculated a clonal expansion index for each public chain from normalized within-repertoire ranks of inferred template counts. In a later analysis, generation probabilities were computed using a VDJ recombination model fitted to out-of-frame rearrangements, and the results were checked against IGoR. A later analysis scored TCR-TCR, TCR-HLA and TCR-CMV co-occurrence with hypergeometric tests, applying a repertoire-size bias correction to TCR pairs. In a later analysis, false discovery rates were estimated by permuting HLA or CMV assignments 20 times. In a later analysis, co-occurring TCRs were grouped using DBSCAN, with TCRdist sequence similarity added in when clustering inside HLA-allele-positive subsets. Co-occurrence clustering excluded repertoires with fewer than 30,000 or more than 120,000 public chains, plus five with anomalous nucleotide sharing. The source is immuneACCESS, and TCRdb retained only in-frame sequences with V and J called. Part of the clones is not carried over; for the studies checked, unresolved V genes explain less than half of this, and the remainder is unexplained. V and J calls and clone size are those listed in that table; D and trimming were worked out from the DNA. A total of some 160,000 clones appear in this sample, approximately 82% of them only once. Jointly, the top ten make up more than 1.2% of the sample.

The study at large found these results: Across donors, most TCR sequences were observed very rarely, whereas some public TCRs were present in many individuals. In the study, approximately 150 TCR beta chains were listed as associated with cytomegalovirus. The authors suggested that the approach could potentially be generalized to other disease states and immunological phenotypes. Because HLA typing was missing for some donors at each locus, association tests included only the typed subset. A few of the identified cytomegalovirus-associated TCR beta chains were confirmed in vitro to be specific for cytomegalovirus antigens. According to a later analysis, parvovirus B19, influenza, CMV and Epstein-Barr virus appeared linked to several top co-occurrence clusters. Presence/absence analyses assumed roughly uniform sequencing depth across donors, an assumption that may not hold. In a later genetic analysis, fewer N-insertions in productive TCRs were reported among donors in an Asian-associated ancestry cluster than the roughly 710-donor mean. An earlier analysis of 587 of the donors showed that most TCR beta V segments appeared in productive rearrangements either about 90% or about 30% of the time, which broadly matched IMGT annotations. Because the 87-base-pair reads could not distinguish some IMGT-functional V segments, including TRBV6-2 and TRBV6-3, those segments were excluded. A later analysis found that HLA-associated TCR beta chains were more clonally expanded and had lower generation probabilities than equally common non-associated chains. A cluster of highly shared sequence variants was judged likely to be a technical artifact of the sequencing pipeline. In this cohort, only TCR beta chains were sequenced, and detectable features were limited by the absence of alpha or paired-chain data. Strong co-occurrence of HLA alleles, especially DR and DQ, made assigning TCR associations to individual alleles difficult. The classifier was reported to diagnose cytomegalovirus status with high specificity and sensitivity in both the original cohort and the validation cohort. A later analysis found that TCR association rates varied across HLA loci, with DRB1 alleles showing the most associated TCRs and HLA-C alleles the fewest. Immune exposure information for the cohort was limited to CMV serostatus. The earlier analysis of a few hundred of the donors excluded 15 to 20 rarely observed V segments, including chromosome 9 orphons, because counts were too low. According to a later analysis, most CMV-associated TCR beta chains appeared to be HLA-restricted, and the HLA associations seemed to be driven largely by CMV exposure. V-gene and J-gene trimming of TCR beta chains was associated with a missense DCLRE1C variant in a later genetic analysis, and the association was replicated in an independent cohort. A further reported finding was that TCR beta sequences accurately predicted the HLA-A and HLA-B alleles for most subjects in the first cohort. At a false discovery rate of 0.05, a later analysis linked 15,000 to 20,000 TCR beta sequences to specific HLA alleles. Linkage disequilibrium might explain the correlated functional status among segregating V segments, but an unknown experimental factor could not be ruled out.

In total, more than 500 healthy bone marrow donors made up the cohort. Cohort members were all nominally healthy when sampled, although unrecorded immune exposures were likely present. The donor was CMV seronegative and belonged to the group of over 350 seronegative cohort members. A peripheral blood sample was collected from each donor, and TCR beta sequencing was performed on peripheral blood mononuclear cells. The Qiagen DNeasy Blood Extraction Kit was used to extract genomic DNA from the blood cell samples. V is clipped by 8 bases and J by 6 bases, and the sequence between their germline boundaries is 10 bases long. CDR1 and CDR2 are drawn from the germline V gene (reference sequence): GTSNPN, SVGIG. The CDR3 runs 10 amino acids, cysteine and phenylalanine included. Only CDR3 DNA remains: 30 bases, in frame from the first base. As for this clone: It lacks a known antigen. The record has no base qualities; no much larger clone is one base away.

This sequence uses TRBV30 and TRBJ2-5; a weak D assignment points to TRBD1 (7 bases agree). Material: PBMCs. The sequence derives from a male donor in good health and CMV-seronegative. In nucleotides, the sequence is TGTGCCCAGGGGGGAAAGACCCAGTACTTC. Its protein is CAQGGKTQYF.